The subject of this entry is one TCR beta chain. Antigen: not known. Within the sample, other DNA sequences also encode this same CDR3. Naive CD8 cells comprised CD45RO-negative, CCR7-positively selected cells, excluding terminally differentiated effector memory CD45RA+ cells. None of the donors, who were healthy HIV-negative adults, had recently had acute infections or vaccinations. The V end lost 6 bases, the J end lost 2 bases, and 8 bases lay between the germline ends. This CDR3 spans 12 amino acids. The germline gives CDR1 MNHEY, CDR2 SVGAGI. Repertoires were generated with immunoSEQ multiplex PCR, while TCRdb's copy carries only in-frame clones and drops some. The sample yields roughly 650,000 clones, roughly 96% seen once. The sample belongs to a study of shared clonotypes between healthy human individuals. The wider study: A few men and a couple of women, aged 18 to 49, were donors. Per donor, CD8 memory used one plate, CD8 naive used two, CD4 memory used three and CD4 naive used three. Findings and caveats of the study: Richness estimates generally favored naive over memory subsets.

J is TRBJ2-7 and V is TRBV6-5; D unclear. The sequenced sample was naive CD8+ T cells sorted from blood. This TCR was sampled from a woman in her twenties or thirties in good health. CDR3 in DNA: TGTGCCAGCAGCCCAAACACCTACGAGCAGTACTTC. Protein sequence: CASSPNTYEQYF.